The T cell receptor (beta chain) described here comes from a study of glioma-infiltrating T cells. About the research overall: Presurgical dexamethasone in glioma patients lasted six or fewer days.

This clonotype was counted a few times. Its antigen is unidentified. The CDR3 is made up of 15 amino acids. Germline CDR1 reads SGHAT; CDR2 reads FQNNGV. The V end was cut by 1 base, the J end by 0 bases, with 9 bases between. Using RNA template, CDR3s of TCR alpha and beta were amplified with iRepertoire arm-PCR. TCRdb itself ran the multiplex PCR reads through MiXCR, one entry per CDR3 protein. The sample includes 400,000 or so distinct CDR3 sequences, around 45% of them seen just once. Study-wide results and limits: Tissue-blood divergence was below expectation in non-neoplastic patients, above in gliomas. Patients with low tissue-blood divergence carried a signature set of shared blood CDR3 motifs.

The TCR was taken from a human donor with low-grade glioma or glioblastoma, undergoing nonglioma brain surgery, or in good health (not recorded which). The gene calls are TRBV11-2 and TRBJ1-1; D not certain. The sample comprised glioma tissue, nonneoplastic brain tissue, or PBMCs (not recorded which). CDR3 coding DNA: TGTGCCAGCAGCTTAGGGTTATATATGAACACTGAAGCTTTCTTT. Its protein product is CASSLGLYMNTEAFF. The full variable domain, in which reference TRBV11-2 and TRBJ1-1 provide the parts outside the CDR3, is EAGVAQSPRYKIIEKRQSVAFWCNPISGHATLYWYQQILGQGPKLLIQFQNNGVVDDSQLPKDRFSAERLKGVDSTLKIQPAKLEDSAVYLCASSLGLYMNTEAFFGQGTRLTVV.